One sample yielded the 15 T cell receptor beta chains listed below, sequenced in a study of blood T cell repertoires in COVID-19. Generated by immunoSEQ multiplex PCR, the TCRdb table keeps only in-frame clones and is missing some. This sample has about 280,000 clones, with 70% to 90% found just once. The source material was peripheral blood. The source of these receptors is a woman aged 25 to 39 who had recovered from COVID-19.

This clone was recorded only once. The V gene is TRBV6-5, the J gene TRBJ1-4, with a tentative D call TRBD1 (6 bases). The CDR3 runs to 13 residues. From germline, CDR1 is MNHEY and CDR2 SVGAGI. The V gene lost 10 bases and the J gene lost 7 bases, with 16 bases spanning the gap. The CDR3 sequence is CATATGLGEKLFF. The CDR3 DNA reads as TGTGCCACCGCTACAGGGCTTGGTGAAAAACTGTTTTTT.

The CDR3 nucleotides are TGTGCCAGCAGCTTACTTTTTGCGGGAGGGTTCGACACCGGGGAGCTGTTTTTT. Its protein is CASSLLFAGGFDTGELFF. The chain carries TRBV7-2 and TRBJ2-2; 9 positions agree with TRBD2. CDR1 is SGHTA, CDR2 FQGNSA, per germline. The trim removed 2 bases at V and 3 bases at J, leaving 10 bases unmatched. The CDR3 runs to 18 residues.

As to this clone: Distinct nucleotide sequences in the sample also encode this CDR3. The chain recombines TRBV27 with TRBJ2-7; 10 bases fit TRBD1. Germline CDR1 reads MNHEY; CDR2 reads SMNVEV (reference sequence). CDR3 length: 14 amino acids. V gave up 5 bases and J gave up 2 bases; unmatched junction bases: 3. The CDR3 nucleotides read TGTGCCAGCAGTCGGACAGGGGGTGCCTACGAGCAGTACTTC. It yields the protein CASSRTGGAYEQYF.

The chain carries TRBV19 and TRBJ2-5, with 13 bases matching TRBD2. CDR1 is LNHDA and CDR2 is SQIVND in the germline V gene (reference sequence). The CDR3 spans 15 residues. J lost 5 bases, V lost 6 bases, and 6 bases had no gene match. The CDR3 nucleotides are TGTGCCAGTAGGATCACTAGCGGGGGGGCGGAGACCCAGTACTTC. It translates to CASRITSGGAETQYF.

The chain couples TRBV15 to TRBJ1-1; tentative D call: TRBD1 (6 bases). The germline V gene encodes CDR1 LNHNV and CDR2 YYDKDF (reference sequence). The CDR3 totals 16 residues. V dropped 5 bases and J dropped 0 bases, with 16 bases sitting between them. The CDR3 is CATSSRQALMNTEAFF. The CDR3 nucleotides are TGTGCCACCAGCTCCCGACAGGCTCTCATGAACACTGAAGCTTTCTTT. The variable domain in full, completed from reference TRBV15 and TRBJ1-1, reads DAMVIQNPRYQVTQFGKPVTLSCSQTLNHNVMYWYQQKSSQAPKLLFHYYDKDFNNEADTPDNFQSRRPNTSFCFLDIRSPGLGDTAMYLCATSSRQALMNTEAFFGQGTRLTVV.

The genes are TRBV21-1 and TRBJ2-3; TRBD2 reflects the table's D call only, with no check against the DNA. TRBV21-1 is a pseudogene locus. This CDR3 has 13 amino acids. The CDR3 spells CASTTRSGDTQYF. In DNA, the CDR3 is TGTGCCAGCACCACCCGCTCGGGGGATACGCAGTATTTT.

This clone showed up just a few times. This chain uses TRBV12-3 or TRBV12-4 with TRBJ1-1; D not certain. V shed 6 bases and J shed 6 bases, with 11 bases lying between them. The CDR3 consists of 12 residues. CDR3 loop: CASRSFAPEAFF. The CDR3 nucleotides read TGTGCCAGCAGATCGTTCGCGCCTGAAGCTTTCTTT.

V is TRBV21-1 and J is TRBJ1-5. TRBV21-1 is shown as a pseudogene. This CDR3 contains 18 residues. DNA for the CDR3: TGTGCCAGCAGCAAAGCGCATAGGAACCCAGAGGGCCGACAGCCCCAGCATTTT. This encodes CASSKAHRNPEGRQPQHF.

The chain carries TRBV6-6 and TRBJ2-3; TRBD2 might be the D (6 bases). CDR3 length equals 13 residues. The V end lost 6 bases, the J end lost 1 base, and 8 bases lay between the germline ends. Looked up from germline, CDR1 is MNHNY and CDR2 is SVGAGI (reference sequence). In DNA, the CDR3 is TGTGCCAGCAGGCGGGACGGCACAGATACGCAGTATTTT. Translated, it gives CASRRDGTDTQYF.

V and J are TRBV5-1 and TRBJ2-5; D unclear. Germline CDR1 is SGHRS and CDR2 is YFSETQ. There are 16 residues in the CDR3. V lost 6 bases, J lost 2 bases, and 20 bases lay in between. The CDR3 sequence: CASTSDPPAGQETQYF. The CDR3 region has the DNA TGCGCCAGCACCTCCGATCCCCCCGCAGGTCAAGAGACCCAGTACTTC.

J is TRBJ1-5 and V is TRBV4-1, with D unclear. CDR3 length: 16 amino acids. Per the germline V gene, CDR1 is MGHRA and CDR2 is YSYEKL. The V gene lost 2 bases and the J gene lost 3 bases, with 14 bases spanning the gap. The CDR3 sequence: CASSQYTGRVNQPQHF. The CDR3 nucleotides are TGCGCCAGCAGCCAATACACGGGGAGAGTCAATCAGCCCCAGCATTTT.

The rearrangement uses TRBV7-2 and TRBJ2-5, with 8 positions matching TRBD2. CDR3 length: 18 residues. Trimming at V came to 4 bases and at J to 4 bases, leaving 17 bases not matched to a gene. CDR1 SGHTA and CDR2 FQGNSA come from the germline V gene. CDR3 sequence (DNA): TGTGCCAGCAGCTACCGAGCGGGAGAGGCCCAATCGGCAGAGACCCAGTACTTC. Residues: CASSYRAGEAQSAETQYF.

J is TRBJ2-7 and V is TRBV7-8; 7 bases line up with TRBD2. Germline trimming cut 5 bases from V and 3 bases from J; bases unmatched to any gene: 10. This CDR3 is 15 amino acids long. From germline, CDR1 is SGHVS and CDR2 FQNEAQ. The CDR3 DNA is TGTGCCAGCAGCCAAACCGGGACTACAAGCTACGAGCAGTACTTC. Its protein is CASSQTGTTSYEQYF.

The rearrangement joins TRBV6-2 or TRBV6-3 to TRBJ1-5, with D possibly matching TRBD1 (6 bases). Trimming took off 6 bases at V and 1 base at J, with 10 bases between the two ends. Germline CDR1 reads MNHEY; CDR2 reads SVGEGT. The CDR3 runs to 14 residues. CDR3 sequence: CASSGGRSNQPQHF. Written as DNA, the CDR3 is TGTGCCAGCAGCGGGGGCAGAAGCAATCAGCCCCAGCATTTT.

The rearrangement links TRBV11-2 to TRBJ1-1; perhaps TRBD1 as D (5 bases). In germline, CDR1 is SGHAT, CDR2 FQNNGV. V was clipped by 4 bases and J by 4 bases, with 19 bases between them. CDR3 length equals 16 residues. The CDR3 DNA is TGTGCCAGCAGCTCCTGGGGCTCTCAGGGAAGCACTGAAGCTTTCTTT. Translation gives CASSSWGSQGSTEAFF.